The 13 T cell receptor beta chains presented below share a single source sample, sequenced in a study of PD-1 blockade in classical Hodgkin lymphoma (dated by TCRdb to about 2020). Reading the label with the study, this specimen's time point is: cycle 2 day 1 (C2D1) of nivolumab. Every trial patient had relapsed following autologous stem cell transplantation, and prior brentuximab vedotin exposure was what differed among cohorts A, B and C. Library construction relied on the immunoSEQ multiplex PCR assay. The table was pulled from immuneACCESS by TCRdb, which kept in-frame rearrangements only. Such tables lose some clones; where checked, under half of the loss comes from unresolved V genes, and the rest has no known cause. This sample lists about 93,000 clones; roughly 79% were detected once. The ten biggest clones cover approximately 15% of the sample. The sample was peripheral blood mononuclear cells (PBMCs), taken before the second cycle of nivolumab. The origin of the receptors is a human donor with classical Hodgkin lymphoma.

The rearrangement joins TRBV27 to TRBJ1-2, with TRBD1 identical over 10 bases. This CDR3 comprises 14 residues. Germline V lookup: CDR1 MNHEY, CDR2 SMNVEV (reference sequence). The junction had 5 bases not matched to a gene; V was cut back by 4 bases and J by 6 bases. The CDR3 sequence: CASSSGTGVHGYTF. The DNA of the CDR3 is TGTGCCAGCAGTTCCGGGACAGGGGTACATGGCTACACCTTC.

The rearrangement uses TRBV11-3 and TRBJ2-1; no clear D. V was cut by 1 base and J by 8 bases, with 6 bases left in between. Germline CDR1 and CDR2: SGHNT and YENEEA. This CDR3 has 12 amino acids. CDR3 sequence (DNA): TGTGCCAGCAGCTTAGCCGCGGATGAGCAGTTCTTC. Protein: CASSLAADEQFF. Full variable domain (outside the CDR3, taken from reference TRBV11-3 and TRBJ2-1): EAGVVQSPRYKIIEKKQPVAFWCNPISGHNTLYWYLQNLGQGPELLIRYENEEAVDDSQLPKDRFSAERLKGVDSTLKIQPAELGDSAVYLCASSLAADEQFFGPGTRLTVL.

This sequence joins TRBV7-2 and TRBJ1-3; a weak D match, TRBD1 (5 bases). This CDR3 comprises 13 residues. V gave up 5 bases and J gave up 4 bases, with 9 bases separating them. Per the germline V gene, CDR1 is SGHTA and CDR2 is FQGNSA. The CDR3 nucleotides read TGTGCCAGCAGCCCGGGGGTGGGAAACACCATATATTTT. It is translated as CASSPGVGNTIYF.

This chain uses TRBV19 with TRBJ1-4; tentative D call: TRBD1 (5 bases). The CDR3 has 12 amino acids. Germline V gives CDR1 LNHDA, CDR2 SQIVND (reference sequence). Trimming removed 9 bases at V and 9 bases at J, with 14 bases between. CDR3 coding DNA: TGTGCCAGCCGGGACTTAGGCAAAAAACTGTTTTTT. Translation: CASRDLGKKLFF.

The sample holds a few counts of this clone. The chain joins TRBV11-3 to TRBJ2-2, with D unresolved. CDR1 SGHNT and CDR2 YENEEA come from the germline V gene. Trimming took off 4 bases at V and 11 bases at J, with 8 bases between the two ends. The CDR3 contains 11 residues. CDR3 in amino acids: CASSSGRELFF. CDR3 nucleotide sequence: TGTGCCAGCAGCTCGGGTAGAGAGCTGTTTTTT.

This clone was observed a handful of times. DNA for the CDR3: TGCGCCAGCAGCCTTGGAAGGGACCAGCCCCAGCATTTT. This gives the protein CASSLGRDQPQHF. V and J are TRBV4-3 and TRBJ1-5; TRBD1 might be the D (5 bases). Germline V lookup: CDR1 LGHNA, CDR2 YSLEER. The ends were cut back, 4 bases at V and 7 bases at J, with 11 bases in the middle. This CDR3 has 13 amino acids.

The J gene is TRBJ2-1, the V gene TRBV27, with 10 bases matching TRBD2. Germline CDR1 MNHEY, CDR2 SMNVEV (reference sequence). CDR3 length: 15 amino acids. V shed 7 bases, J shed 9 bases, and the junction held 12 bases outside the gene matches. DNA of the CDR3: TGTGCCAGCACCAAAGCAGGTCTAGCGGGAGTTGAGCAGTTCTTC. The encoded protein is CASTKAGLAGVEQFF.

The V and J genes are TRBV2 and TRBJ2-5, with no clear D. The V and J ends lost 2 bases and 5 bases respectively, with 15 bases between them. Germline CDR1 reads SNHLY; CDR2 reads FYNNEI. The length of the CDR3 is 15 residues. CDR3 DNA sequence: TGTGCCAGCAGTGAAATGTTCTCTCTGCGGGAGACCCAGTACTTC. It translates to CASSEMFSLRETQYF.

This rearrangement joins TRBV5-6 to TRBJ1-5; maybe TRBD1 (6 bases). V was pared by 4 bases and J by 5 bases, with 13 bases between. Per germline, CDR1 SGHDT and CDR2 YYEEEE. The CDR3 sequence is 14 residues long. As DNA, the CDR3 is TGTGCCAGCAGCCCAGGGACAACCTATCAGCCCCAGCATTTT. Translation gives CASSPGTTYQPQHF.

This chain uses TRBV19 with TRBJ2-2; D remains ambiguous. CDR1 LNHDA and CDR2 SQIVND come from the germline V gene (reference sequence). V was shortened by 4 bases and J by 6 bases, with 9 bases between the two germline ends. CDR3 length: 13 residues. The CDR3 region is CASSTHRAGELFF. The CDR3 DNA sequence: TGTGCCAGTAGTACCCATCGGGCCGGGGAGCTGTTTTTT.

The V gene is TRBV18, the J gene TRBJ2-4; D possibly corresponds to TRBD2 (7 bases). CDR1 is KGHSH and CDR2 is LQKENI in the germline V gene. This CDR3 is built from 15 residues. V was cut by 6 bases and J by 4 bases, with 16 bases left in between. CDR3 nucleotides: TGTGCCAGCTCGCGTGAAAGCGGGACAAAAAACATTCAGTACTTC. This translates into CASSRESGTKNIQYF.

The gene calls are TRBV5-1 and TRBJ2-7; D is uncertain. V gave up 0 bases and J gave up 3 bases, with 4 bases separating them. There are 12 residues in the CDR3. CDR1 is SGHRS, CDR2 YFSETQ, per germline. The CDR3 sequence: CASSLGNYEQYF. For the CDR3, the DNA is TGCGCCAGCAGCTTGGGAAACTACGAGCAGTACTTC.

The rearrangement links TRBV19 to TRBJ1-1; D is possibly TRBD1 (6 bases). The germline V gene has CDR1 LNHDA and CDR2 SQIVND (reference sequence). Trimming shortened V by 5 bases and J by 10 bases, and 17 bases separated the two germline ends. This CDR3 is 13 amino acids long. The CDR3 region has the DNA TGTGCCAGTAGTTCCGGACAGAATCTTGGAGCTTTCTTT. Translating gives CASSSGQNLGAFF.